Listed below are T cell receptor beta chains from one sample, sequenced in a study of shared clonotypes between healthy human individuals. Using immunoSEQ multiplex PCR, the repertoire was profiled, and TCRdb retains in-frame clones only, with some absent. The sample includes 1 million to 1.2 million clones, 70% to 80% of them seen just once. The sample comprised memory CD4+ T cells from PBMCs. The source of these receptors is a man younger than 35 in good health. Some clones in this sample may be carry-over from other donors' samples. Both conserved end residues are part of each CDR3. The order of the fields is J gene, V gene, CDR3 protein.

TRBJ1-2 | TRBV28 | CASHPLGAWLGRVYGYTF
TRBJ2-7 | TRBV5-1 | CASSLGGLAGPRGTYEQYF
TRBJ1-1 | TRBV7-3 | CASSLRQGGTEAFF
TRBJ1-1 | TRBV20-1 | CSGRMNTEAFF
TRBJ2-7 | TRBV5-1 | CASSLVGQGGEQYF
TRBJ1-4 | TRBV10-2 | CASSVQAGNEKLFF
TRBJ2-1 | TRBV5-1 | CASSLVGTGTNEQFF
TRBJ1-5 | TRBV19 | CASSPGSSRGQPQHF
TRBJ2-4 | TRBV2 | CASRAGTGGFFPQYF
TRBJ1-1 | TRBV6-1 | CASSEYGQVNTEAFF
TRBJ1-2 | TRBV7-9 | CASSYPLYGYTF
TRBJ1-5 | TRBV5-4 | CASSSDGRQPQHF
TRBJ2-5 | TRBV11-2 | CASSSAVSLGETQYF
TRBJ2-1 | TRBV11-1 | CASSLGREASYNEQFF
TRBJ1-1 | TRBV7-7 | CASSSQKNTEAFF
TRBJ1-5 | TRBV30 | CAWSEGGMQPQHF
TRBJ2-3 | TRBV6-1 | CASSDAWGVGDTQYF
TRBJ1-2 | TRBV5-1 | CASSQSGRGTGYTF
TRBJ2-2 | TRBV2 | CASSVIAENTGELFF
TRBJ2-4 | TRBV6-5 | CASSYSPYGGKNIQYF
TRBJ1-4 | TRBV5-4 | CASSPGGGGNEKLFF
TRBJ2-7 | TRBV7-2 | CASSKSSGSNEQYF
TRBJ1-4 | TRBV5-6 | CASSTPGQGGKLFF
TRBJ1-1 | TRBV7-6 | CASSLGGHIPEAFF
TRBJ1-1 | TRBV7-2 | CASSSDSYTEAFF
TRBJ2-3 | TRBV6-1 | CASSEAERASGLVDTQYF
TRBJ2-1 | TRBV19 | CASSIDLLAPDEQFF
TRBJ2-7 | TRBV30 | CAWSMDRGYEQYF
TRBJ2-3 | TRBV7-3 | CASSPQGLAGANTDTQYF
TRBJ1-2 | TRBV30 | CAWKQGNYYGYTF
TRBJ2-1 | TRBV30 | CAWSGTGTSGRIGEQFF
TRBJ2-7 | TRBV10-3 | CAISLNLAGGSYEQYF
TRBJ2-7 | TRBV11-2 | CASSFLTSGTYEQYF
TRBJ2-5 | TRBV7-2 | CASSLEVGEETQYF
TRBJ2-7 | TRBV2 | CASSVGGRTGLNRNYEQYF
TRBJ1-2 | TRBV9 | CASSAGTTNYGYTF
TRBJ1-5 | TRBV28 | CASRWTGGWSKRSQPQHF
TRBJ2-7 | TRBV6-5 | CASSYRGKQYF
TRBJ2-5 | TRBV7-9 | CASSLQGPLAGETQYF
TRBJ2-3 | TRBV7-9 | CASSGNSGDTQYF
TRBJ2-5 | TRBV7-2 | CASSSASKETQYF
TRBJ1-2 | TRBV6-9 | CASRLPGTRGYTF
TRBJ2-7 | TRBV11-2 | CASSLMWDSSYEQYF
TRBJ2-5 | TRBV2 | CATRLAGETQYF
TRBJ1-1 | TRBV27 | CASQDRDRGFIDTEAFF
TRBJ1-3 | TRBV18 | CASSPPSGPGNTIYF
TRBJ2-3 | TRBV28 | CASSLAGGSTDTQYF
TRBJ1-1 | TRBV6-5 | CSATQGANTEAFF